The entry that follows covers one T cell receptor beta chain sequence. Its antigen is currently unknown. The data were obtained in a study of CXCR3-negative and CXCR3-positive naive CD8 T cells. General observations from the study: CXCR3-positive naive cells had TRB CDR3s that were more hydrophobic than CXCR3-negative naive cells had.

Libraries were UMI-labeled 5' RACE TRB cDNA. TCRdb re-called the 5' RACE reads and gives one entry per CDR3 protein, without DNA. Its table records some 100,000 distinct CDR3 sequences. This CDR3 has 16 amino acids. The germline CDR1 and CDR2 sequences are SEHNR and FQNEAQ (reference sequence). The gene calls are TRBV7-9 and TRBJ2-5. This clonotype originated in a human donor in good health. Some clones in this sample may be carry-over from other donors' samples. Sample: naive CXCR3+ CD8+ T cells from blood. The subset denotes: CD45RO-CCR7+CD27+CD95- naive CD8+ T cells expressing CXCR3 (TNR3+). CDR3 region: CASSSYPTTYQETQYF.